The T cell receptor (beta chain) under discussion was sequenced for a study of blood T cell repertoires in COVID-19. Across the study: Whether acute or convalescent, the COVID-19 samples came from the United States, Italy and Spain. T cells, B-cell-depleted T cells, or PBMCs supplied cDNA or gDNA.

The CDR3 loop spans 14 amino acids. CDR1 and CDR2 (germline): SEHNR, FQNEAQ (reference sequence). V was shortened by 6 bases and J by 1 base, with 12 bases between the two germline ends. In the original workflow: Reference gene primers were amplified, and this amplification served to estimate nucleated cell counts. The data were produced by immunoSEQ multiplex PCR, yet TCRdb's version contains in-frame clones alone and is incomplete. V, J and clone size reflect that table, while D and trimming were determined from the DNA. The sample gives over 300,000 clones, nearly 90% of which show up once; 6.5% is in the top ten.

V usage is TRBV7-9 and J usage is TRBJ1-1; the D is unclear. Sequencing was carried out using peripheral blood. This TCR came from a man in his late teens or twenties with active or convalescent COVID-19. DNA of the CDR3: TGTGCCAGCAGTTCTGACACCTCGAACACTGAAGCTTTCTTT. Protein product: CASSSDTSNTEAFF.